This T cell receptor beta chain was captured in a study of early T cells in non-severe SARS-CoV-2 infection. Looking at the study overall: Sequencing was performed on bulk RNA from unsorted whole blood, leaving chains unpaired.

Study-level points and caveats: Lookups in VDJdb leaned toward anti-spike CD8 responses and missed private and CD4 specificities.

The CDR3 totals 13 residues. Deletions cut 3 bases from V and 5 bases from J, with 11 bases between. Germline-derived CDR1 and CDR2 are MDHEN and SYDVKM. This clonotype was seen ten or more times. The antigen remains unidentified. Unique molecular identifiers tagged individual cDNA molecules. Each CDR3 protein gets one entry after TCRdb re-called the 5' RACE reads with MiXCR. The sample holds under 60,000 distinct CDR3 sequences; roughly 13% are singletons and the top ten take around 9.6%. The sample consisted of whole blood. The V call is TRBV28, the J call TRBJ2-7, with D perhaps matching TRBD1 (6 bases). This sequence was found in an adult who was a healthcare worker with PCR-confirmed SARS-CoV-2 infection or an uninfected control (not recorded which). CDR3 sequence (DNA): TGTGCCAGCAGTTTTTCAGGGGCCCACGAGCAGTACTTC. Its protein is CASSFSGAHEQYF.